In this sample, the clone carrying this T cell receptor (beta chain) turned up many times. TCRdb recomputed calls from the RT-PCR reads with MiXCR, one row per CDR3 protein. The sample consists of around 700,000 distinct CDR3 sequences, 12% to 15% of them appearing once. V dropped 4 bases and J dropped 3; count of bases not matched to a gene: 2. The CDR3 has 14 residues. Per the germline V gene, CDR1 is SQVTM and CDR2 is ANQGSEA. Material for sequencing was memory CD4+ T cells from blood. This chain connects TRBV29-1 to TRBJ2-3; 12 bases align to TRBD2. The TCR comes from a female donor in good health, serving as a healthy control. CDR3 in amino acids: CSVGLAGDTDTQYF. The CDR3 region has the DNA TGCAGCGTTGGACTAGCGGGGGATACAGATACGCAGTATTTT.